These 4 T cell receptor beta chains were all obtained from the same sample, sequenced in a study of memory CD4+ T cells and cytomegalovirus serostatus. This table comes from immunoSEQ multiplex PCR, and its TCRdb copy is limited to in-frame clones, with some not included. The sample lists about 56,000 clones; around three quarters were seen once. Single viable CD3+CD4+CD8-CD45RO+ cells were sorted as the memory CD4+ T cells. Material: memory CD4+ T cells from blood. Receptors originate from an adult in good health and CMV-seropositive.

In the case of this clone: An end of the junction differs from the germline gene, which may be a read error. V and J are TRBV25-1 and TRBJ2-7; 11 nucleotides line up with TRBD1. Per germline, CDR1 MGHDK and CDR2 SYGVNS. This CDR3 has 15 amino acids. The CDR3 DNA follows: TGTGCCAGCGGTGACCCGGGACAGGGGGTCTACGAGCAGTACTTC. This gives the protein CASGDPGQGVYEQYF.

The chain recombines TRBV7-9 with TRBJ2-7; 9 bases fit TRBD2. Germline CDR1 and CDR2: SEHNR and FQNEAQ (reference sequence). This CDR3 has 15 amino acids. J gave up 3 bases and V 1 base, and 4 bases lay outside the gene matches. DNA for the CDR3: TGTGCCAGCAGCTTAGTGAGCGGGAGGAGCTACGAGCAGTACTTC. Translated, it gives CASSLVSGRSYEQYF.

The rearrangement joins TRBV15 to TRBJ2-1; TRBD2 aligns across 13 bases. This CDR3 has 17 residues. Trimming cost V 2 bases and J 7 bases; bases outside gene matches: 8. The V gene's germline CDR1 is LNHNV and CDR2 YYDKDF (reference sequence). The CDR3 DNA follows: TGTGCCACCAGCAGACAAACTGCGACTAGCGGGAGGAATGAGCAGTTCTTC. The encoded protein is CATSRQTATSGRNEQFF. The full variable domain, rest sourced from reference TRBV15 and TRBJ2-1, is DAMVIQNPRYQVTQFGKPVTLSCSQTLNHNVMYWYQQKSSQAPKLLFHYYDKDFNNEADTPDNFQSRRPNTSFCFLDIRSPGLGDTAMYLCATSRQTATSGRNEQFFGPGTRLTVL.

This clone was recorded only once. The chain links TRBV2 to TRBJ1-4; D perhaps matches TRBD1 (6 bases). The V and J ends lost 2 bases and 7 bases respectively, with 8 bases between them. The CDR3 is 13 amino acids. Germline assignment: CDR1 SNHLY and CDR2 FYNNEI. CDR3 loop: CASSETGTEKLFF. The CDR3 nucleotides read TGTGCCAGCAGTGAAACAGGGACTGAAAAACTGTTTTTT. The full variable domain, completed using reference TRBV2 and TRBJ1-4, is EPEVTQTPSHQVTQMGQEVILRCVPISNHLYFYWYRQILGQKVEFLVSFYNNEISEKSEIFDDQFSVERPDGSNFTLKIRSTKLEDSAMYFCASSETGTEKLFFGSGTQLSVL.